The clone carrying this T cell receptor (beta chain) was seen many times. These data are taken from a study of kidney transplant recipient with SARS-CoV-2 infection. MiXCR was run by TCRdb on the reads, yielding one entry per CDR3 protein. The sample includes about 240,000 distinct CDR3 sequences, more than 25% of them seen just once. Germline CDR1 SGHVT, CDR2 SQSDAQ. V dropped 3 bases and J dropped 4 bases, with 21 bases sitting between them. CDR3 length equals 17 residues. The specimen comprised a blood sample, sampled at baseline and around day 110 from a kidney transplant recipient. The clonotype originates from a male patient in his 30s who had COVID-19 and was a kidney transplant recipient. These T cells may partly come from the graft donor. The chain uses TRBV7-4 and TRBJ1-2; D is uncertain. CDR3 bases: TGTGCCAGCAGCTTGCCCATTTCAGCTCGAAAGACCTATGGCTACACCTTC. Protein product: CASSLPISARKTYGYTF.